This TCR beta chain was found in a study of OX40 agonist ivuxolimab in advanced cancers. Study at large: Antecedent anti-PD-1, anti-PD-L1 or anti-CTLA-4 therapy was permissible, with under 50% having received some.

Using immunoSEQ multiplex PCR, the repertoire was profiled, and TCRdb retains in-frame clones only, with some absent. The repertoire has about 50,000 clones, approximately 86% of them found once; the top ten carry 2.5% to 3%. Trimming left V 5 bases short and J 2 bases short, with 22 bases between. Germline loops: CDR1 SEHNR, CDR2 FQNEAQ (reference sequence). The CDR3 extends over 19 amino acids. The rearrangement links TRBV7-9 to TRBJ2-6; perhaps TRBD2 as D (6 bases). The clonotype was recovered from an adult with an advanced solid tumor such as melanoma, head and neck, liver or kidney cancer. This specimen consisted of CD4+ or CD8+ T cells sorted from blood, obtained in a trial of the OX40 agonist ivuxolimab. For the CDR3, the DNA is TGTGCCAGCAGCCCCCGGCTGCGGGACGGTGGACCTGGGGCCAACGTCCTGACTTTC. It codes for CASSPRLRDGGPGANVLTF.